The 32 T cell receptor beta chains below come from one sample, sequenced in a study of naive and memory T cell subsets. Both TRBC1 and TRBC2 were covered by a beta constant-region primer of two equimolar oligonucleotides. Nested alpha and beta constant-region primers with the SP2 primer drove four PCR rounds on ligated cDNA. TCRdb redid the calling of the UMI-ligation and nested PCR reads with MiXCR, one entry per CDR3 protein. In the table there are roughly 8,000 distinct CDR3 sequences, 25% to 35% of which are singletons. Source material: CD8+ TEMRA cells from blood. Subset noted: effector memory re-expressing CD45RA, CD45RA+ CD27-. The receptors come from a human donor in good health.

The chain uses TRBV28 and TRBJ1-1; no definite D call. The CDR3 runs 14 residues. CDR1 and CDR2 from the germline V gene are MDHEN and SYDVKM. Trimming took off 8 bases at V and 5 bases at J, with 18 bases between the two ends. The CDR3 DNA reads as TGTGCCAGCGCCTCCTTAAACCGGAGGACTGAAGCTTTCTTT. It codes for CASASLNRRTEAFF.

The chain is built from TRBV6-4 and TRBJ2-1, with a tentative D call TRBD2 (6 bases). Germline V gives CDR1 MRHNA, CDR2 SNTAGT. The CDR3 contains 12 residues. With 8 bases removed from V and 10 bases from J, the gap between germline ends came to 15 bases. CDR3 region: CASDDGAGEQFF. Written as DNA, the CDR3 is TGTGCCAGCGATGACGGGGCGGGAGAGCAGTTCTTC.

The CDR3 loop is CASRRRDAYTYEQYF. The CDR3 region has the DNA TGTGCCAGCAGACGTCGGGACGCTTACACCTACGAGCAGTACTTC. V and J are TRBV6-2 or TRBV6-3 and TRBJ2-7, with D perhaps TRBD1 or TRBD2 (5 bases each). Looked up from germline, CDR1 is MNHEY and CDR2 is SVGEGT. V shed 6 bases and J shed 2 bases, with 17 bases lying between them. CDR3 size: 15 residues.

This clonotype showed up just a few times. This chain uses TRBV4-3 with TRBJ2-7, with D tentatively TRBD2 (6 bases). Germline V gives CDR1 LGHNA, CDR2 YSLEER. V gave up 0 bases and J gave up 3 bases, with 12 bases separating them. The CDR3 has 15 residues. CDR3 DNA sequence: TGCGCCAGCAGCCAAGAGGTCCGGGGGAGCTACGAGCAGTACTTC. Amino acid sequence: CASSQEVRGSYEQYF.

This clonotype was recorded once. The DNA for the CDR3 is TGTGCCAGCACCATGGAGGGGCTTTTAGCCAAAAACATTCAGTACTTC. It yields the protein CASTMEGLLAKNIQYF. The chain joins TRBV27 to TRBJ2-4; TRBD2 might be the D (6 bases). The V and J ends lost 7 bases and 0 bases respectively, with 16 bases between them. This CDR3 comprises 16 residues. The germline V gene encodes CDR1 MNHEY and CDR2 SMNVEV (reference sequence).

V and J are TRBV4-3 and TRBJ1-2; the D gene is possibly TRBD1 (5 bases). With 6 bases removed from V and 3 bases from J, the gap between germline ends came to 14 bases. The germline gives CDR1 LGHNA, CDR2 YSLEER. This CDR3 comprises 14 residues. Here the CDR3 reads CASSTTGGYYGYTF. CDR3 nucleotides: TGCGCCAGCAGTACAACCGGGGGTTACTATGGCTACACCTTC.

This clonotype has just a few counts. This chain uses TRBV9 with TRBJ2-2; D not resolved. The CDR3 spans 12 residues. The germline gives CDR1 SGDLS, CDR2 YYNGEE. Trimming pared 0 bases from V and 5 bases from J, leaving 2 bases between. CDR3 nucleotides: TGTGCCAGCAGCGTAGGGACCGGGGAGCTGTTTTTT. Protein sequence: CASSVGTGELFF. Full variable domain (outside the CDR3, taken from reference TRBV9 and TRBJ2-2): DSGVTQTPKHLITATGQRVTLRCSPRSGDLSVYWYQQSLDQGLQFLIQYYNGEERAKGNILERFSAQQFPDLHSELNLSSLELGDSALYFCASSVGTGELFFGEGSRLTVL.

Only a few counts were recorded for this clonotype. The chain uses TRBV6-5 and TRBJ2-1; TRBD2 agrees at 14 bases. Germline trimming cut 5 bases from V and 8 bases from J; bases unmatched to any gene: 5. CDR1 MNHEY and CDR2 SVGAGI come from the germline V gene. The CDR3 spans 15 residues. The chain's CDR3 is CASSLTSGGAYEQFF. CDR3 DNA: TGTGCCAGCAGTCTGACTAGCGGGGGGGCCTATGAGCAGTTCTTC.

This clonotype has just a few counts. The rearrangement joins TRBV5-6 to TRBJ2-7, with D perhaps matching TRBD1 (6 bases). This CDR3 is 14 amino acids long. Germline V gives CDR1 SGHDT, CDR2 YYEEEE. V dropped 0 bases and J dropped 5 bases, with 12 bases sitting between them. CDR3 sequence: CASSLDRDGNEQYF. CDR3 DNA sequence: TGTGCCAGCAGCTTGGACAGGGATGGGAACGAGCAGTACTTC.

The sample holds one count of this clonotype. The chain joins TRBV20-1 to TRBJ2-3; no clear D. The ends were cut back, 1 base at V and 3 bases at J, with 20 bases in the middle. The CDR3 totals 17 residues. CDR1 and CDR2 from the germline V gene are DFQATT and SNEGSKA (reference sequence). DNA of the CDR3: TGCAGTGCTAGAGTCATGGTCGGGCCCCCCTCTACAGATACGCAGTATTTT. Encoded protein: CSARVMVGPPSTDTQYF.

This clonotype has just a few counts. The rearrangement joins TRBV7-2 to TRBJ2-1; D may be TRBD1 (6 bases). The CDR3 is made up of 13 amino acids. The V end was cut by 5 bases, the J end by 6 bases, with 11 bases between. Per germline, CDR1 SGHTA and CDR2 FQGNSA. The CDR3 nucleotides read TGTGCCAGCAGCCAAGGGACACCCAATGAGCAGTTCTTC. This codes for CASSQGTPNEQFF.

This chain joins TRBV19 and TRBJ2-3; 7 positions match TRBD2. This CDR3 comprises 17 residues. Germline V gene lookup returns CDR1 LNHDA and CDR2 SQIVND (reference sequence). The J segment lost 2 bases and the V segment lost 6 bases, leaving 14 bases of the junction unmatched. This CDR3 reads CASSASIFAGVTDTQYF. The CDR3 region has the DNA TGTGCCAGTAGCGCCTCGATCTTCGCGGGGGTCACAGATACGCAGTATTTT. Using reference TRBV19 and TRBJ2-3 for the parts outside the CDR3, the full variable domain is DGGITQSPKYLFRKEGQNVTLSCEQNLNHDAMYWYRQDPGQGLRLIYYSQIVNDFQKGDIAEGYSVSREKKESFPLTVTSAQKNPTAFYLCASSASIFAGVTDTQYFGPGTRLTVL.

The V and J genes are TRBV27 and TRBJ2-1; D remains unclear. The CDR3 is made up of 13 amino acids. CDR1 and CDR2 from the germline V gene are MNHEY and SMNVEV (reference sequence). V lost 5 bases and J 5 bases, leaving 10 bases between the germline ends. This CDR3 reads CASSTPDDNEQFF. DNA of the CDR3: TGTGCCAGCAGTACCCCAGACGACAATGAGCAGTTCTTC.

V gene TRBV20-1 combines with J gene TRBJ2-7, with D perhaps matching TRBD1 (6 bases). Germline V CDR1 and CDR2: DFQATT, SNEGSKA (reference sequence). CDR3 length: 13 residues. V gave up 3 bases and J gave up 0 bases, with 9 bases separating them. CDR3 coding DNA: TGCAGTGCTAGGAACAGGGACTCCTACGAGCAGTACTTC. This translates into CSARNRDSYEQYF.

The chain is built from TRBV27 and TRBJ1-5; D is perhaps TRBD1 (5 bases). Deletions cut 6 bases from V and 1 base from J, with 10 bases between. Germline V CDR1 and CDR2: MNHEY, SMNVEV (reference sequence). The length of the CDR3 is 14 residues. CDR3 sequence reads: CASRGRGSNQPQHF. Here the CDR3 DNA reads TGTGCCAGCAGGGGACGGGGGAGCAATCAGCCCCAGCATTTT.

The chain recombines TRBV4-3 with TRBJ1-1; 8 bases line up with TRBD1. V lost 3 bases and J lost 3; bases outside the gene matches: 9. The CDR3 is made up of 16 amino acids. In germline, CDR1 is LGHNA, CDR2 YSLEER. The CDR3 is CASSQGIDRGDTEAFF. CDR3 DNA sequence: TGCGCCAGCAGCCAGGGAATCGACAGGGGCGACACTGAAGCTTTCTTT.

This clonotype came up a few times. The rearrangement joins TRBV7-9 to TRBJ2-3, with D uncertain. Trimming stripped 4 bases from V and 8 bases from J, with 10 bases between. This CDR3 has 12 residues. Germline CDR1 reads SEHNR; CDR2 reads FQNEAQ (reference sequence). DNA of the CDR3: TGTGCCAGCAGCTCCATGTTAGCTACGCAGTATTTT. This encodes CASSSMLATQYF.

The chain combines TRBV6-6 with TRBJ1-1; 8 bases are a match to TRBD1. Germline V lookup: CDR1 MNHNY, CDR2 SVGAGI (reference sequence). The CDR3 length is 16 residues. Trimming removed 6 bases from V and 3 bases from J; junction bases left unmatched: 12. As DNA, the CDR3 is TGTGCCAGCAGACTAACCCCACAGGGGGAGGACACTGAAGCTTTCTTT. Translating it yields CASRLTPQGEDTEAFF.

V gene TRBV20-1 combines with J gene TRBJ2-2; D is uncertain. CDR1 and CDR2 from the germline V gene are DFQATT and SNEGSKA (reference sequence). Trimming removed 3 bases at V and 1 base at J, with 12 bases between. The length of the CDR3 is 15 residues. CDR3: CSASSAIENTGELFF. The CDR3 nucleotides are TGCAGTGCTAGTTCGGCCATAGAGAACACCGGGGAGCTGTTTTTT.

Relative to its sample, this clonotype is medium-sized (0.01 to 0.1%). The chain carries TRBV6-5 and TRBJ1-2; no clear D gene. CDR1 is MNHEY, CDR2 SVGAGI, per germline. V was pared by 4 bases and J by 1 base, with 7 bases between. This CDR3 is 13 amino acids long. CDR3 in amino acids: CASSSTGNYGYTF. The CDR3 DNA is TGTGCCAGCAGTTCGACCGGTAACTATGGCTACACCTTC.

This clonotype turned up a few times. This chain uses TRBV10-3 with TRBJ2-2, with D perhaps TRBD2 (5 bases). Per germline, CDR1 ENHRY and CDR2 SYGVKD. V was cut by 7 bases and J by 4 bases, with 13 bases left in between. The CDR3 loop spans 14 amino acids. CDR3 nucleotides: TGTGCCATCATGGCCCGCGAGGGCACCGGGGAGCTGTTTTTT. Amino acid sequence: CAIMAREGTGELFF.

The chain links TRBV27 to TRBJ1-6; D ambiguous. Trimming cost V 6 bases and J 2 bases, with 20 bases left between them. The CDR3 is 18 residues long. Germline V gene lookup returns CDR1 MNHEY and CDR2 SMNVEV (reference sequence). The CDR3 protein is CASSLSLPRAPYNSPLHF. CDR3 DNA: TGTGCCAGCAGCCTATCACTCCCACGGGCCCCCTATAATTCACCCCTCCACTTT.

J is TRBJ2-7 and V is TRBV20-1; 7 positions match TRBD1. V shed 3 bases and J 0 bases; nucleotides not matched to a gene: 8. Per germline, CDR1 DFQATT and CDR2 SNEGSKA (reference sequence). This CDR3 comprises 15 residues. In nucleotides, the CDR3 is TGCAGTGCTAGGACCAGACAGGGAACCTCCTACGAGCAGTACTTC. This codes for CSARTRQGTSYEQYF.

A few counts support this clonotype. The chain recombines TRBV3-1 with TRBJ1-2, with D tentatively TRBD1 (5 bases). The CDR3 is 13 residues long. V dropped 1 base and J dropped 4 bases, with 7 bases sitting between them. Germline V CDR1 and CDR2: LGHDT, YNNKEL (reference sequence). The CDR3 loop reads CASSQGGSYGYTF. CDR3 nucleotides: TGTGCCAGCAGCCAAGGGGGCAGCTATGGCTACACCTTC.

This clonotype was detected a few times. This chain joins TRBV10-3 and TRBJ2-7, with D uncertain. Germline V CDR1 and CDR2: ENHRY, SYGVKD. V was pared by 2 bases and J by 4 bases, with 15 bases between. CDR3 length: 15 amino acids. The CDR3 region has the DNA TGTGCCATCAGTGAGCCCCAGGAATGGGTATACGAGCAGTACTTC. It codes for CAISEPQEWVYEQYF.

The CDR3 DNA reads as TGTGCCAGCAGTCTGCCCAGACAGGGGAGCCACGAGCAGTACTTC. It is translated as CASSLPRQGSHEQYF. The chain is built from TRBV6-2 or TRBV6-3 and TRBJ2-7, with 8 bases fitting TRBD1. The V gene end was trimmed by 5 bases and the J gene end by 5 bases; junction bases not matched to a gene: 11. The CDR3 has 15 residues. Per germline, CDR1 MNHEY and CDR2 SVGEGT.

This clonotype appeared a single time. The genes are TRBV6-2 or TRBV6-3 and TRBJ1-1; D is uncertain. Per germline, CDR1 MNHEY and CDR2 SVGEGT. CDR3 size: 14 residues. V lost 4 bases to trimming and J lost 1 base, with 10 bases between them. The CDR3 here is CASSWVGKNTEAFF. DNA of the CDR3: TGTGCCAGCAGTTGGGTCGGAAAGAACACTGAAGCTTTCTTT.

The chain employs TRBV30 and TRBJ2-2; a weak D match, TRBD2 (5 bases). The V end was cut by 4 bases, the J end by 0 bases, with 12 bases between. The CDR3 loop spans 15 amino acids. Germline V gives CDR1 GTSNPN, CDR2 SVGIG (reference sequence). The CDR3 bases are TGTGCCTGGATTAGAGGGCCGACGAACACCGGGGAGCTGTTTTTT. Encoded protein: CAWIRGPTNTGELFF.

By sample share, this clonotype is medium-sized (0.01 to 0.1%). V is TRBV4-3 and J is TRBJ1-2; no reliable D call. Trimming cost V 0 bases and J 5 bases, with 13 bases left between them. This CDR3 comprises 15 residues. Per the germline V gene, CDR1 is LGHNA and CDR2 is YSLEER. CDR3 amino acids: CASSQELEPYYGYTF. The CDR3 DNA follows: TGCGCCAGCAGCCAAGAACTGGAGCCCTATTATGGCTACACCTTC.

V is TRBV6-2 or TRBV6-3 and J is TRBJ2-1; D is unresolved. Deletions cut 1 base from V and 6 bases from J, with 1 base between. The CDR3 is 11 amino acids. Germline V gene data show CDR1 as MNHEY and CDR2 as SVGEGT. Here the CDR3 reads CASSYFNEQFF. Here the CDR3 DNA reads TGTGCCAGCAGTTACTTCAATGAGCAGTTCTTC.

This clonotype was seen more than once but under ten times. The chain has TRBV7-9 and TRBJ2-5; 9 nucleotides match TRBD1. The CDR3 runs 15 residues. J was trimmed by 4 bases and V by 5 bases; bases with no gene match: 8. CDR1 is SEHNR, CDR2 FQNEAQ, per germline (reference sequence). The CDR3 DNA reads as TGTGCCAGCAGCCACCCGGACAGGGGAGGAGAGACCCAGTACTTC. It encodes CASSHPDRGGETQYF.

This clonotype has only a few counts. The rearrangement uses TRBV4-3 and TRBJ2-7, with 8 bases fitting TRBD1. CDR1 LGHNA and CDR2 YSLEER come from the germline V gene. V shed 4 bases and J 1 base; nucleotides not matched to a gene: 9. The CDR3 is 16 amino acids. As DNA, the CDR3 is TGCGCCAGCAGCCCCTATGGACAGGGCCCATCCTACGAGCAGTACTTC. This codes for CASSPYGQGPSYEQYF.